The clone carrying this T cell receptor (beta chain) was recorded a few times. Antigen: not known. Sequencing targeted expressed TCRB transcripts, as all isolated RNA had been reverse transcribed. Clones were sequenced by immunoSEQ multiplex PCR, and TCRdb holds only the in-frame ones, with some missing. The sample has over 500,000 clones; around 15% are singletons. The data were obtained in a study of beta chain features in type 1 diabetes. Findings of the study overall: A definitive answer on HLA type influencing TCRB rearrangement was not reached here.

The germline CDR1 and CDR2 sequences are ENHRY and SYGVKD. The CDR3 length is 13 residues. Trimming took 6 bases from V and 4 from J; bases not matched to a gene: 4. Heparinised blood was drawn once per donor, averaging approximately 0.12 L. Purity (above 95%) was reached by all sorted populations. Material for sequencing was naive CD4+ T cells from blood. The TCR originated in a man aged 18 to 30 in good health. The chain employs TRBV10-3 and TRBJ2-3; 7 bases are shared with TRBD2. This CDR3 reads CAIRRGSSDTQYF. For the CDR3, the DNA is TGTGCCATCAGACGCGGGAGTTCAGATACGCAGTATTTT.